The clone carrying this T cell receptor (beta chain) came up once. Its antigen is not known. The sample comes from a study of shared clonotypes between healthy human individuals. Background on the study: Three CD4 naive, three CD4 memory, two CD8 naive and one CD8 memory plate were used per donor.

Study-wide points: Estimated richness was generally greater in naive than memory subsets.

The authors loaded about 0.2 ug DNA, 30,000 to 35,000 T cell genomes, into sorted-subset replicate PCRs. This table comes from immunoSEQ multiplex PCR, and its TCRdb copy is limited to in-frame clones, with some not included. Here the sample spans some 700,000 clones, about 92% being singletons. The clonotype originates from a man between 18 and 29 years old in good health. Some clones in this sample may be carry-over from other donors' samples. Specimen: memory CD8+ T cells from PBMCs. Stated subset: CD45RO+ cells pooled with CCR7-negative TemRA cells.

The CDR3 region is CASSFTAGEGYNEQFF. CDR3 nucleotides: TGTGCCAGCAGCTTCACAGCGGGAGAGGGTTACAATGAGCAGTTCTTC. The gene calls are TRBV11-2 and TRBJ2-1; the match to TRBD2 covers 8 bases. The CDR3 consists of 16 residues. Germline V gene sequence: CDR1 SGHAT, CDR2 FQNNGV. J gave up 4 bases and V 3 bases, and 8 bases lay outside the gene matches. Combining the CDR3 with reference TRBV11-2 and TRBJ2-1 gives the whole variable domain EAGVAQSPRYKIIEKRQSVAFWCNPISGHATLYWYQQILGQGPKLLIQFQNNGVVDDSQLPKDRFSAERLKGVDSTLKIQPAKLEDSAVYLCASSFTAGEGYNEQFFGPGTRLTVL.